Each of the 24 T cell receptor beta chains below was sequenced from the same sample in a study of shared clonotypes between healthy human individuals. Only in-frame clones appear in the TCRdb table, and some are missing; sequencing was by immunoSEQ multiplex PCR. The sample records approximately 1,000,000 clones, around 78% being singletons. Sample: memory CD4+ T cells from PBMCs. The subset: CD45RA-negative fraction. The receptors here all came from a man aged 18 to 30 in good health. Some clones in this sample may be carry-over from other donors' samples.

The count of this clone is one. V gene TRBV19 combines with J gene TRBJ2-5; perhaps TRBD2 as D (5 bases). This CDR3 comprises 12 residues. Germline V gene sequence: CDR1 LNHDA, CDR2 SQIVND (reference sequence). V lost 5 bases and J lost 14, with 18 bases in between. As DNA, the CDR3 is TGTGCCAGTAGTGGACCAGGCCCGGGAAGATACTTC. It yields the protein CASSGPGPGRYF.

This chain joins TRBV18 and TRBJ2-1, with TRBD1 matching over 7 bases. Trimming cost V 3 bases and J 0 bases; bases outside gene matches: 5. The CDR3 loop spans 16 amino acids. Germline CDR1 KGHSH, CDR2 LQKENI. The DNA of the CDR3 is TGTGCCAGCTCACCGACAACAGGGGACTCCTACAATGAGCAGTTCTTC. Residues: CASSPTTGDSYNEQFF.

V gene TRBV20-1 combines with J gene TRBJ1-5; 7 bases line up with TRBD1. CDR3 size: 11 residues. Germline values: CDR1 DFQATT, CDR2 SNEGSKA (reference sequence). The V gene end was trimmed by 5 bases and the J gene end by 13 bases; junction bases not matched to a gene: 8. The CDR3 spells CSAGEGAPQHF. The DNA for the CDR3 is TGCAGTGCTGGGGAGGGGGCTCCACAGCATTTT.

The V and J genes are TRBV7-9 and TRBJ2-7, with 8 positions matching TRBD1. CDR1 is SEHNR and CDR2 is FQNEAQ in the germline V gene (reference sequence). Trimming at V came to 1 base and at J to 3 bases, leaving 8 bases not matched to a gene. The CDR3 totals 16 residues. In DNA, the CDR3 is TGTGCCAGCAGCTTAGGGGCCCGGGACAGGAGCTACGAGCAGTACTTC. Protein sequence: CASSLGARDRSYEQYF.

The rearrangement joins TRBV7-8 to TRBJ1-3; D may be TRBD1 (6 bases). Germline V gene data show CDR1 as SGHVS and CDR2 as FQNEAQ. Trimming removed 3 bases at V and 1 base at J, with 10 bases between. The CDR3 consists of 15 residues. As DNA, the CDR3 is TGTGCCAGCAGCTTCGGGGGCGGGTCTGGAAACACCATATATTTT. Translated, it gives CASSFGGGSGNTIYF.

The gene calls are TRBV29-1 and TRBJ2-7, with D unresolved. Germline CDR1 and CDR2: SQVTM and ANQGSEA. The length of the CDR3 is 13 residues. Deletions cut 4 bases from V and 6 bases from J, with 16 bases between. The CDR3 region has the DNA TGCAGCGTTGTTAGGGAAGCTTTGGGCGAGCAGTACTTC. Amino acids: CSVVREALGEQYF.

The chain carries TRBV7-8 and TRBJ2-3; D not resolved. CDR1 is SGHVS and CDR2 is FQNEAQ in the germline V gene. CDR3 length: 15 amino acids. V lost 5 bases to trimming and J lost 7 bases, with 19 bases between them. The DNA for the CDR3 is TGTGCCAGCAGCCAATTAGACGGTCAAGGTCATACGCAGTATTTT. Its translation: CASSQLDGQGHTQYF. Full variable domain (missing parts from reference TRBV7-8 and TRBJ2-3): GAGVSQSPRYKVAKRGQDVALRCDPISGHVSLFWYQQALGQGPEFLTYFQNEAQLDKSGLPSDRFFAERPEGSVSTLKIQRTQQEDSAVYLCASSQLDGQGHTQYFGPGTRLTVL.

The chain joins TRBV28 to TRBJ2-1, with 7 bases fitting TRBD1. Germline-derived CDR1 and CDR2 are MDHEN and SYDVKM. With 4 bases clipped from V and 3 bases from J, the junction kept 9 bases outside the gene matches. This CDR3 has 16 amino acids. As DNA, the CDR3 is TGTGCCAGCAGTTGGTTACAGGGGAGTTACTACAATGAGCAGTTCTTC. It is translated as CASSWLQGSYYNEQFF.

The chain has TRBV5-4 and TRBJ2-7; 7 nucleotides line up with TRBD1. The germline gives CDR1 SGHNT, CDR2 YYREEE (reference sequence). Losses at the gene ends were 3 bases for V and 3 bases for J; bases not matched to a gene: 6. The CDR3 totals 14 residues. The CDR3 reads CASSSPGTDYEQYF. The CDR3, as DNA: TGTGCCAGCAGCTCACCCGGGACAGACTACGAGCAGTACTTC.

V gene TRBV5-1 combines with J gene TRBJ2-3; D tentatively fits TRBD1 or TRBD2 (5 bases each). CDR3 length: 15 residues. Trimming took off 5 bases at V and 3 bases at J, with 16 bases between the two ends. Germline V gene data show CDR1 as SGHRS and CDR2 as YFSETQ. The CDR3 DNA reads TGCGCCAGCAGATGGCAGGGAGCTTGGACAGATACGCAGTATTTT. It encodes CASRWQGAWTDTQYF. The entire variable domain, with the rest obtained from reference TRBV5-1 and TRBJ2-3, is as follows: KAGVTQTPRYLIKTRGQQVTLSCSPISGHRSVSWYQQTPGQGLQFLFEYFSETQRNKGNFPGRFSGRQFSNSRSEMNVSTLELGDSALYLCASRWQGAWTDTQYFGPGTRLTVL.

In DNA, the CDR3 is TGTGCCAGCGCTAGGGGCCCGGGAGGCTACACCTTC. This sequence encodes CASARGPGGYTF. V gene TRBV28 combines with J gene TRBJ1-2, with D perhaps TRBD1 (5 bases). The V end lost 8 bases, the J end lost 8 bases, and 15 bases lay between the germline ends. In germline, CDR1 is MDHEN, CDR2 SYDVKM. The CDR3 loop spans 12 amino acids.

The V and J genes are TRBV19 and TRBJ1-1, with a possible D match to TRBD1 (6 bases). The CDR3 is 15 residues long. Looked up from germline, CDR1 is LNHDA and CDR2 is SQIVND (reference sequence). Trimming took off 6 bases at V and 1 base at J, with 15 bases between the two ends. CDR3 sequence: CASSLIQGRNTEAFF. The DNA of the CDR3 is TGTGCCAGTAGCCTAATCCAGGGGAGGAACACTGAAGCTTTCTTT.

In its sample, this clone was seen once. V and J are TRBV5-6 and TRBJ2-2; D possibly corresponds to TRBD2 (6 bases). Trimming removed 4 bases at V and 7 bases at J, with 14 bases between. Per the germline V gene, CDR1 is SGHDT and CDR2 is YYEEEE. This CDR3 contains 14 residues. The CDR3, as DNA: TGTGCCAGCAGCGCTAGACTAGTTTTCGGGGAGCTGTTTTTT. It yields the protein CASSARLVFGELFF.

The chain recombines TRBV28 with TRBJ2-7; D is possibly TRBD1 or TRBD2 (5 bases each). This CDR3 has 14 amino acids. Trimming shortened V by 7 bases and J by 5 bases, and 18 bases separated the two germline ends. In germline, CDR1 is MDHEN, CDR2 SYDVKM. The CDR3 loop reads CASIGIDSPHEQYF. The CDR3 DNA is TGTGCCAGCATCGGGATAGACAGTCCCCACGAGCAGTACTTC.

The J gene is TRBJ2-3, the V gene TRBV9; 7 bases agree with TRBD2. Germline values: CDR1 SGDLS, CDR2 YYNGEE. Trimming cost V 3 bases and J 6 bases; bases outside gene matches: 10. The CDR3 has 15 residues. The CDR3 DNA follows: TGTGCCAGCAGCGCCCCCGGGGGGAGGGACGATACGCAGTATTTT. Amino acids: CASSAPGGRDDTQYF.

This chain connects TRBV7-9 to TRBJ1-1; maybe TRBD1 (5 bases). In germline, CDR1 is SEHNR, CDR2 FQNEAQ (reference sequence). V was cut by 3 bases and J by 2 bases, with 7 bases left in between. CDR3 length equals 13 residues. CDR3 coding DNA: TGTGCCAGCAGCTTCACAGGAAACACTGAAGCTTTCTTT. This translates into CASSFTGNTEAFF.

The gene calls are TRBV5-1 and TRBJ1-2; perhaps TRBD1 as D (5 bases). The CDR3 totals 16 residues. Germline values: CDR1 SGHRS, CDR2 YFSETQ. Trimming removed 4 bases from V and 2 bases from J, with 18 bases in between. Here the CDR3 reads CASSPEVQGFNYGYTF. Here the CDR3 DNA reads TGCGCCAGCAGCCCCGAGGTTCAGGGTTTCAACTATGGCTACACCTTC.

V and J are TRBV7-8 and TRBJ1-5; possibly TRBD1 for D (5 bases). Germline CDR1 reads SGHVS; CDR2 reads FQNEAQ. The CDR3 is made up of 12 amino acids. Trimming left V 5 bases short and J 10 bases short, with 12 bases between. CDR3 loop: CASSGARGPQHF. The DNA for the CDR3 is TGTGCCAGCAGCGGGGCTCGAGGTCCCCAGCATTTT.

CDR3 region: CASSGGSYRGDEQFF. Written as DNA, the CDR3 is TGTGCCAGCAGCGGTGGGTCCTATAGGGGGGATGAGCAGTTCTTC. The chain combines TRBV11-3 with TRBJ2-1; the D call may be TRBD1 or TRBD2 (6 bases each). The germline V gene has CDR1 SGHNT and CDR2 YENEEA. V lost 5 bases to trimming and J lost 8 bases, with 19 bases between them. This CDR3 is built from 15 residues.

The CDR3 here is CASSPGVLDYGYTF. In DNA form, the CDR3 reads TGCGCCAGCAGCCCTGGAGTCTTGGACTATGGCTACACCTTC. V is TRBV5-1 and J is TRBJ1-2, with D uncertain. V was pared by 4 bases and J by 3 bases, with 13 bases between. In germline, CDR1 is SGHRS, CDR2 YFSETQ. This CDR3 contains 14 residues.

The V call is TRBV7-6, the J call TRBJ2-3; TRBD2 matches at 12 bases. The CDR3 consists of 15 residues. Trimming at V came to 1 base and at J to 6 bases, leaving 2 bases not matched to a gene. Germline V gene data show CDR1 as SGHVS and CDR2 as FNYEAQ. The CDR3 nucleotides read TGTGCCAGCAGCTTAGGACTAGCGGGAGTGGATACGCAGTATTTT. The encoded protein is CASSLGLAGVDTQYF.

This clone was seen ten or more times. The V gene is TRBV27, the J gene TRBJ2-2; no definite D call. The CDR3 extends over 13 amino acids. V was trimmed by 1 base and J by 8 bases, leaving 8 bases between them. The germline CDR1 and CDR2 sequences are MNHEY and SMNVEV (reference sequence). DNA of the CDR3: TGTGCCAGCAGTTTATTAATTAAGGGGGAGCTGTTTTTT. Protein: CASSLLIKGELFF.

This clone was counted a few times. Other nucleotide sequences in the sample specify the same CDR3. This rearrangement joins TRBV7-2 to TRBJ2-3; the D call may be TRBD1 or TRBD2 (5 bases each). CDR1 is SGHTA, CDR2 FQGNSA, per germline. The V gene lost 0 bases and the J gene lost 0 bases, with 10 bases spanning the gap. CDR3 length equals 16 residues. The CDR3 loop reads CASSLARGRSTDTQYF. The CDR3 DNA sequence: TGTGCCAGCAGCTTAGCACGGGGACGAAGCACAGATACGCAGTATTTT. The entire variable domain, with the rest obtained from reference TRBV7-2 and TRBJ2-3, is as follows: GAGVSQSPSNKVTEKGKDVELRCDPISGHTALYWYRQSLGQGLEFLIYFQGNSAPDKSGLPSDRFSAERTGGSVSTLTIQRTQQEDSAVYLCASSLARGRSTDTQYFGPGTRLTVL.

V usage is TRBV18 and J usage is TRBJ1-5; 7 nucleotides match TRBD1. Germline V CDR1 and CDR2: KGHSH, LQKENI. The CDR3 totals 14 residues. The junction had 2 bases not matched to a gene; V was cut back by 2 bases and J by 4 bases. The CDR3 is CASSPTGANQPQHF. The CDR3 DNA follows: TGTGCCAGCTCACCAACAGGGGCTAATCAGCCCCAGCATTTT.